A selection of T cell receptor beta chains follows, all from one sample in a study of OX40 agonist ivuxolimab in advanced cancers. TCRdb keeps only in-frame clones here, not all; method: immunoSEQ multiplex PCR. Of 15,000 to 20,000 clones in the sample, around 87% are singletons; the top ten hold roughly 31%. The material sequenced was CD4+ or CD8+ T cells sorted from blood, taken in a trial of the OX40 agonist ivuxolimab. Every receptor here comes from an adult with an advanced solid tumor such as melanoma, head and neck, liver or kidney cancer. Both conserved end residues are part of each CDR3. The D gene is left open where the match is weak. The size entry is marked missing in some rows and otherwise reads once, few, many or a size class.

abundance,j_gene,d_gene,v_gene,CDR3aa,CDR3nt
NA,TRBJ2-1,TRBD2,TRBV30,CAWSPGLGAEQFF,TGTGCCTGGAGTCCGGGACTAGGGGCTGAGCAGTTCTTC
NA,TRBJ1-2,NA,TRBV6-5,CASEGGDGYTF,TGTGCCAGCGAAGGGGGGGATGGCTACACCTTC
NA,TRBJ2-1,NA,TRBV13,CASSTRNEQFF,TGTGCCAGCAGCACTAGGAATGAGCAGTTCTTC
NA,TRBJ2-2,NA,TRBV28,CASSSPLARNTGELFF,TGTGCCAGCAGTTCCCCCCTAGCGCGAAACACCGGGGAGCTGTTTTTT
NA,TRBJ2-3,NA,TRBV28,CASRPIIPSTDTQYF,TGTGCCAGCAGGCCAATTATACCCAGCACAGATACGCAGTATTTT
medium-sized,TRBJ1-1,NA,TRBV2,CASSERQGSIGMNTEAFF,TGTGCCAGCAGTGAGAGGCAGGGGTCCATAGGCATGAACACTGAAGCTTTCTTT
NA,TRBJ1-1,TRBD1,TRBV7-9,CASSSTGGEAEAFF,TGTGCCAGCAGCTCTACAGGGGGCGAGGCTGAAGCTTTCTTT
NA,TRBJ1-6,NA,TRBV5-6,CASSLAGGSYNSPLHF,TGTGCCAGCAGCTTGGCAGGTGGCTCCTATAATTCACCCCTCCACTTT
medium-sized,TRBJ2-7,TRBD1,TRBV13,CASSATGDEQYF,TGTGCCAGCAGCGCGACAGGGGACGAGCAGTACTTC
NA,TRBJ1-1,NA,TRBV2,CASSRLGGTEAFF,TGTGCCAGCAGCCGACTTGGGGGCACTGAAGCTTTCTTT